Below, one TCR beta chain is given with its context. This entry belongs to a study of blood T cell repertoires in COVID-19. Looking at the study overall: Material from acute and convalescent COVID-19 was sourced from the United States, Italy and Spain. Sources were T cells, B-cell-depleted T cells, or PBMCs; the material itself was cDNA or gDNA.

In the study's own analysis: Amplification with reference gene primers provided the estimates of nucleated cell counts. The assay was immunoSEQ multiplex PCR, and TCRdb's table has in-frame clones only and misses some. That table furnishes V, J and clone size, whereas the DNA furnished D and trimming. The table records about 290,000 clones, around 90% of them present only once. This CDR3 is built from 14 residues. Germline loops: CDR1 MNHEY, CDR2 SMNVEV (reference sequence). The V end was cut by 2 bases, the J end by 9 bases, with 14 bases between. The rearrangement links TRBV27 to TRBJ2-1; D perhaps matches TRBD2 (6 bases). The source of this sequence is a woman between 40 and 55 years old who had recovered from COVID-19. The material sequenced was peripheral blood. CDR3 in DNA: TGTGCCAGCAGTTTAGCGGGAAGGGGTATTGAGCAGTTCTTC. This codes for CASSLAGRGIEQFF.